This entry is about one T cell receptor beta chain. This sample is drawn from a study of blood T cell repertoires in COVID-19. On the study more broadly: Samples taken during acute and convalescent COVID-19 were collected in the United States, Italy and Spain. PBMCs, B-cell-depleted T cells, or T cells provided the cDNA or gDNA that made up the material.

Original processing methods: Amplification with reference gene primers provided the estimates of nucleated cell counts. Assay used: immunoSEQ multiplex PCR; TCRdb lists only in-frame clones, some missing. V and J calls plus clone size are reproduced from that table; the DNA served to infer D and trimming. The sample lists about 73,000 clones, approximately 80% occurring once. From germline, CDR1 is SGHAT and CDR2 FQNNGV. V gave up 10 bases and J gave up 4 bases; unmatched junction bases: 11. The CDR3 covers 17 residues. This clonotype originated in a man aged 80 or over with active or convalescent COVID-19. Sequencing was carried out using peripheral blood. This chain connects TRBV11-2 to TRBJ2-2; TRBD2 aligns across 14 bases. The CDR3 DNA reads TGTGCCATCACGACGGGACTAGCGGGAGTTGGCACCGGGGAGCTGTTTTTT. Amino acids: CAITTGLAGVGTGELFF.